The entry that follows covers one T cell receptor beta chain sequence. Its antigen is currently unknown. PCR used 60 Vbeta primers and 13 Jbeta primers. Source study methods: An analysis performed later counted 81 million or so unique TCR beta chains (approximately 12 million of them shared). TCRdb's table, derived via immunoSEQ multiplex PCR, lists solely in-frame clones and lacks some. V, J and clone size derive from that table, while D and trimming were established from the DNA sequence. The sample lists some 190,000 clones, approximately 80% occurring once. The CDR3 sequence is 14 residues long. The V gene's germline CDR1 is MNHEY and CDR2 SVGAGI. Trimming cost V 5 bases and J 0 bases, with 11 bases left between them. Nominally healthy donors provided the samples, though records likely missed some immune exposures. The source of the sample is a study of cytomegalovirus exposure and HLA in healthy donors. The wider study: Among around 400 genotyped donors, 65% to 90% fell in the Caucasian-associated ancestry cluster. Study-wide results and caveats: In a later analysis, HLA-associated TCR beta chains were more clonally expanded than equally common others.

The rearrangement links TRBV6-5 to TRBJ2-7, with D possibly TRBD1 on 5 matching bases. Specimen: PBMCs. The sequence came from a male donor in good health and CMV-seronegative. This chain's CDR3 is CASSTRVLSYEQYF. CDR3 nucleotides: TGTGCCAGCAGTACCAGGGTGCTCTCCTACGAGCAGTACTTC.